This TCR beta chain was captured in a study of cytomegalovirus exposure and HLA in healthy donors. Study summary: A data release that came early held roughly 85 million unique TCRs from HLA-typed donors. Findings and limits, study-wide: From TCR beta sequences, most subjects' HLA-A and HLA-B alleles were reportedly predicted accurately.

As concerns this clone: Its antigen is unidentified.

Primers for the PCR totalled 60 Vbeta and 13 Jbeta. Produced via immunoSEQ multiplex PCR; TCRdb's table is partial and in-frame only. The sample carries approximately 190,000 clones, approximately 78% recorded once. Everyone who donated was a healthy bone marrow donor. The receptor comes from a woman aged 25 to 39 in good health and CMV-seropositive. The source material was PBMCs.

CDR3 coding DNA: TGTGCCAGCAGCGGCCTGATAGCGGGAGTGGCCGGGGAGCTGTTTTTT. Its translation is CASSGLIAGVAGELFF. The chain has TRBV9 and TRBJ2-2, with TRBD2 matching over 9 bases. CDR3 size: 16 residues. V gave up 3 bases and J gave up 6 bases; unmatched junction bases: 9. Germline V lookup: CDR1 SGDLS, CDR2 YYNGEE.